Shown below are 18 T cell receptor beta chains from a single sample sequenced in a study of blood T cell repertoires in COVID-19. Clones were read by immunoSEQ multiplex PCR, and TCRdb kept only the in-frame ones, dropping some. The data hold 200,000 to 250,000 clones, with 86% observed a single time. The material sequenced was peripheral blood. Receptors originate from a woman aged 25 to 39 who had recovered from COVID-19.

V gene TRBV10-3 combines with J gene TRBJ1-1; TRBD1 is a possible D gene (6 bases). Germline CDR1 and CDR2: ENHRY and SYGVKD. Trimming cost V 9 bases and J 3 bases, with 23 bases left between them. This CDR3 is built from 16 residues. The CDR3 sequence: CAMGGQGGVRDTEAFF. CDR3 nucleotide sequence: TGTGCCATGGGGGGGCAGGGAGGAGTTCGGGACACTGAAGCTTTCTTT.

CDR3 region: CASSASQGGEAFF. In DNA form, the CDR3 reads TGTGCCAGCAGCGCGTCCCAGGGAGGTGAAGCTTTCTTT. V is TRBV9 and J is TRBJ1-1; a weak D match, TRBD1 (5 bases). Looked up from germline, CDR1 is SGDLS and CDR2 is YYNGEE. The CDR3 runs 13 residues. V was shortened by 3 bases and J by 7 bases, with 13 bases between the two germline ends.

V usage is TRBV5-1 and J usage is TRBJ2-3; weak D call: TRBD2 (6 bases). The germline gives CDR1 SGHRS, CDR2 YFSETQ. This CDR3 comprises 16 residues. V lost 0 bases and J lost 2, with 13 bases in between. The CDR3 DNA reads as TGCGCCAGCAGCTTGGTAGGCGGGACTCACACAGATACGCAGTATTTT. This codes for CASSLVGGTHTDTQYF.

The CDR3 loop reads CASSPPQGQGSYEQYF. The CDR3 DNA reads TGTGCCAGCAGCCCCCCCCAGGGGCAGGGATCCTACGAGCAGTACTTC. This sequence joins TRBV7-6 and TRBJ2-7, with TRBD1 as a possible D gene (6 bases). Germline V gene sequence: CDR1 SGHVS, CDR2 FNYEAQ. The V end lost 5 bases, the J end lost 1 base, and 18 bases lay between the germline ends. CDR3 size: 16 residues.

A few counts support this clone. V usage is TRBV7-9 and J usage is TRBJ2-7; D is unclear. There are 15 residues in the CDR3. The germline CDR1 and CDR2 sequences are SEHNR and FQNEAQ (reference sequence). Deletions cut 2 bases from V and 3 bases from J, with 14 bases between. CDR3 bases: TGTGCCAGCAGCTTATTTAGAGACTTGGACTACGAGCAGTACTTC. Amino acid sequence: CASSLFRDLDYEQYF.

V gene TRBV7-2 combines with J gene TRBJ2-3; TRBD1 matches at 10 bases. This CDR3 has 18 amino acids. V was clipped by 4 bases and J by 6 bases; unmatched bases: 16. Germline assignment: CDR1 SGHTA and CDR2 FQGNSA. The CDR3 protein is CASSSPLIDRGHMDTQYF. The CDR3 coding sequence is TGTGCCAGCAGCTCCCCGTTGATTGACAGGGGGCATATGGATACGCAGTATTTT. Together with reference TRBV7-2 and TRBJ2-3, the CDR3 gives the full variable domain: GAGVSQSPSNKVTEKGKDVELRCDPISGHTALYWYRQSLGQGLEFLIYFQGNSAPDKSGLPSDRFSAERTGGSVSTLTIQRTQQEDSAVYLCASSSPLIDRGHMDTQYFGPGTRLTVL.

This chain connects TRBV7-2 to TRBJ2-1, with TRBD1 matching over 11 bases. This CDR3 contains 19 residues. Unmatched junction bases numbered 15, after V lost 5 bases and J lost 3 bases. Germline V gene data show CDR1 as SGHTA and CDR2 as FQGNSA. The CDR3, as DNA: TGTGCCAGCAGCACGGTCGGACGCCCCGGGACAGGGGGCTACAATGAGCAGTTCTTC. It codes for CASSTVGRPGTGGYNEQFF.

The J gene is TRBJ2-3, the V gene TRBV5-1; 7 positions match TRBD1. The CDR3 contains 13 residues. The ends lost 2 bases at V and 4 bases at J; junction bases unmatched: 1. From germline, CDR1 is SGHRS and CDR2 YFSETQ. The CDR3 protein is CASSLDRADTQYF. The CDR3 nucleotides read TGCGCCAGCAGCTTAGACAGGGCAGATACGCAGTATTTT.

The J gene is TRBJ1-2, the V gene TRBV5-1; perhaps TRBD1 as D (5 bases). Germline CDR1 SGHRS, CDR2 YFSETQ. The CDR3 covers 15 residues. The germline V and J ends were trimmed by 3 bases and 0 bases, with 12 bases remaining between them. The CDR3 coding sequence is TGCGCCAGCAGCTCGGGAGGGGCCTCTAACTATGGCTACACCTTC. The encoded protein is CASSSGGASNYGYTF.

This clone was recorded a few times. This chain connects TRBV27 to TRBJ1-6; TRBD1 agrees at 10 bases. V shed 6 bases, J shed 7 bases, and the junction held 3 bases outside the gene matches. The CDR3 is made up of 14 amino acids. Germline lookup yields CDR1 MNHEY and CDR2 SMNVEV (reference sequence). The CDR3 spells CASRQGQGNSPLHF. DNA for the CDR3: TGTGCCAGCAGACAGGGACAGGGGAATTCACCCCTCCACTTT.

This chain joins TRBV2 and TRBJ1-1; weak D call: TRBD1 (6 bases). In germline, CDR1 is SNHLY, CDR2 FYNNEI. The ends were cut back, 4 bases at V and 6 bases at J, with 15 bases in the middle. The CDR3 loop spans 14 amino acids. The chain's CDR3 is CASSGLQGEPEAFF. The CDR3 DNA reads TGTGCCAGCAGTGGATTACAGGGTGAGCCTGAAGCTTTCTTT.

The chain recombines TRBV5-6 with TRBJ1-2; 7 positions match TRBD1. The CDR3 spans 12 residues. The germline CDR1 and CDR2 sequences are SGHDT and YYEEEE. V shed 0 bases, J shed 10 bases, and the junction held 3 bases outside the gene matches. This CDR3 is CASSLGTGPYTF. DNA for the CDR3: TGTGCCAGCAGCTTGGGGACAGGCCCCTACACCTTC.

The gene calls are TRBV6-2 or TRBV6-3 and TRBJ1-5, with 7 bases aligning to TRBD1. This CDR3 is built from 15 residues. The germline V gene encodes CDR1 MNHEY and CDR2 SVGEGT. The ends lost 7 bases at V and 5 bases at J; junction bases unmatched: 11. The CDR3 region has the DNA TGTGCCAGCACCCCAGGAGGCAGGGGGGATCAGCCCCAGCATTTT. Residues: CASTPGGRGDQPQHF.

This clone was counted only a few times. The rearrangement links TRBV7-3 to TRBJ1-1; 7 bases map to TRBD1. CDR1 SGHTA and CDR2 FQGTGA come from the germline V gene. V dropped 3 bases and J dropped 5; count of bases not matched to a gene: 6. The CDR3 loop spans 14 amino acids. The CDR3 protein is CASSLTTGVTEAFF. CDR3 DNA sequence: TGTGCCAGCAGCTTGACTACAGGGGTTACTGAAGCTTTCTTT.

The V and J genes are TRBV9 and TRBJ1-3, with D perhaps TRBD1 (6 bases). The CDR3 is 14 amino acids. The germline gives CDR1 SGDLS, CDR2 YYNGEE. V was pared by 3 bases and J by 0 bases, with 7 bases between. This chain's CDR3 is CASSEQGSGNTIYF. The CDR3 DNA follows: TGTGCCAGCAGCGAACAGGGCTCTGGAAACACCATATATTTT.

J is TRBJ1-5 and V is TRBV21-1; the D call TRBD1 from the table was never checked on the DNA. TRBV21-1 corresponds to a pseudogene. CDR3 length equals 15 residues. CDR3 sequence: CASSNKQHSNQPQHF. DNA for the CDR3: TGTGCCAGCAGCAATAAACAGCATAGCAATCAGCCCCAGCATTTT.

The rearrangement uses TRBV2 and TRBJ1-2, with TRBD1 matching 9 bases. Trimming cost V 2 bases and J 7 bases; bases outside gene matches: 2. Germline CDR1 reads SNHLY; CDR2 reads FYNNEI. The CDR3 is made up of 13 amino acids. This CDR3 is CASSETGGFGYTF. The CDR3 DNA reads TGTGCCAGCAGTGAAACAGGGGGCTTTGGCTACACCTTC. Combining the CDR3 with reference TRBV2 and TRBJ1-2 gives the whole variable domain EPEVTQTPSHQVTQMGQEVILRCVPISNHLYFYWYRQILGQKVEFLVSFYNNEISEKSEIFDDQFSVERPDGSNFTLKIRSTKLEDSAMYFCASSETGGFGYTFGSGTRLTVV.

This chain uses TRBV18 with TRBJ1-2, with 11 bases identical to TRBD1. CDR3 length: 15 residues. Germline values: CDR1 KGHSH, CDR2 LQKENI. Unmatched junction bases numbered 2, after V lost 5 bases and J lost 0 bases. CDR3: CASSWDRGSNYGYTF. The CDR3 nucleotides are TGTGCCAGCTCATGGGACAGGGGGTCTAACTATGGCTACACCTTC.